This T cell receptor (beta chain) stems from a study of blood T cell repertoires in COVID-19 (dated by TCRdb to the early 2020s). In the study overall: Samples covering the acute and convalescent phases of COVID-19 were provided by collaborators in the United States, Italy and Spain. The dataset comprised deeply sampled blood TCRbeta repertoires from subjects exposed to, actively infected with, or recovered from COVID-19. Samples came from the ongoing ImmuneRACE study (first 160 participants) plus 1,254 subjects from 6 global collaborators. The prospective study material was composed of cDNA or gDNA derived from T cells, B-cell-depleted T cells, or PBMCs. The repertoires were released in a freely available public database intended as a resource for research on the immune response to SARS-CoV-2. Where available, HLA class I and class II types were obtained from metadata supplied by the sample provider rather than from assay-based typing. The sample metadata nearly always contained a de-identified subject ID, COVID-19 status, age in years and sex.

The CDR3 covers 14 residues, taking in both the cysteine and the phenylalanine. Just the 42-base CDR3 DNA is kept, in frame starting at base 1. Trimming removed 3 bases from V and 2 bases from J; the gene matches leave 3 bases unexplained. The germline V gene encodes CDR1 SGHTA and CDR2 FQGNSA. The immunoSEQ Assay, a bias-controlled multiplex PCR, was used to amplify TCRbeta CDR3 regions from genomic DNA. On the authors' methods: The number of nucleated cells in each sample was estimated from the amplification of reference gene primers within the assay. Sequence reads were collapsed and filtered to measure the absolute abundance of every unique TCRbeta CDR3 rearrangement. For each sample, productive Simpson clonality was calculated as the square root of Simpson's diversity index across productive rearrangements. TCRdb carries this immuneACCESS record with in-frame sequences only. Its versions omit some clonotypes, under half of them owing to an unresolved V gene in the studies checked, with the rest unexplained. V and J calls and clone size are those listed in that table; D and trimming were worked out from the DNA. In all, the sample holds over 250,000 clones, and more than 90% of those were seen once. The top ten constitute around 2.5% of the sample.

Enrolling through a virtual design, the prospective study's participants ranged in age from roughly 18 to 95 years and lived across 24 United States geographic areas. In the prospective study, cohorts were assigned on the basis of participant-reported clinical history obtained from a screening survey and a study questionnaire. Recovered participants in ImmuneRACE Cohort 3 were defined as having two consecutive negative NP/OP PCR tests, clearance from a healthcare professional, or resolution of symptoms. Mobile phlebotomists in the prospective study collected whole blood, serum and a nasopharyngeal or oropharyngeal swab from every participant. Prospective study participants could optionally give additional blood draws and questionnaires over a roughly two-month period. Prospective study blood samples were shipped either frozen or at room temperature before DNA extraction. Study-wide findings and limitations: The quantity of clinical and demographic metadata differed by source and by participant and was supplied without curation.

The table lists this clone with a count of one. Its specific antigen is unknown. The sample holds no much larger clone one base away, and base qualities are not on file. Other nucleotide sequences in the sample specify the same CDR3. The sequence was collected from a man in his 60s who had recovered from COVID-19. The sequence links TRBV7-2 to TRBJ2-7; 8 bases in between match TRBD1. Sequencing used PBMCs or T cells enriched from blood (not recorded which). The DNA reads TGTGCCAGCAGCTTTGACAGGGGAACCTACGAGCAGTACTTC. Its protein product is CASSFDRGTYEQYF.